This T cell receptor beta chain came from a study of regulatory T cells in long-lasting Graves disease. Background on the study: Graves' patients who were just diagnosed had used antithyroid drugs for under 3 months.

The time point denotes: newly diagnosed GD, antithyroid drugs for less than 3 months. Scientists built the TCR library using RNA that was extracted from PBMCs. Library construction for TCR beta used iRepertoire HTBI primers and Arm-PCR of CDR3 regions. TCRdb used MiXCR to reprocess the multiplex PCR reads, holding one entry per CDR3 protein. The table shows 350,000 to 450,000 distinct CDR3 sequences, with 15% occurring only once. The J segment lost 7 bases and the V segment lost 4 bases, leaving 19 bases of the junction unmatched. From germline, CDR1 is SGHTA and CDR2 FQGTGA. This CDR3 has 18 residues. A further study also used this sample, focusing on T cells in Graves' hyperthyroidism and ophthalmopathy. That work adds: Across 18 months, stable Graves' hyperthyroidism was marked by no progression to ophthalmopathy. During a first-round RT-PCR of the TCR CDR3, the HTBI primer set was used. Ophthalmopathy was separated from stable hyperthyroidism by a 13 V-J model.

The sequence came from a woman between 35 and 50 years old with Graves disease. The chain employs TRBV7-3 and TRBJ2-1, with 7 bases lining up with TRBD2. Here the sequenced sample was peripheral blood mononuclear cells (PBMCs), taken at new diagnosis, from a patient treated with antithyroid drugs. CDR3 protein: CASSSPSLATLSTNEQFF. CDR3 nucleotide sequence: TGTGCCAGCAGCTCCCCCTCACTAGCGACGTTAAGTACAAATGAGCAGTTCTTC.